Listed below are T cell receptor beta chains from one sample, sequenced in a study of CD8 T cells in ankylosing spondylitis. TCRdb analysed the 5' RACE reads with MiXCR anew, one entry per CDR3 protein. The sample includes over 110,000 distinct CDR3 sequences, approximately 9.2% seen only once; the top ten take more than 7%. Material: synovial fluid, either unsorted or a sorted T cell fraction (not recorded which). Source of these receptors: a male donor with ankylosing spondylitis. Both conserved end residues are part of each CDR3. D genes are given only for firm matches. Only part of the rows carry a size: once, few, many, or a class if the clone is expanded.

>14|TRBJ1-2|-|many|TRBV29-1
CSALPGGGVRGYTF
TGCAGCGCCCTCCCTGGAGGGGGGGTTCGAGGCTACACCTTC
>9|TRBJ1-2|-|medium-sized|TRBV20-1
CSARPGYTF
TGCAGTGCAAGACCAGGGTACACCTTC
>13|TRBJ1-1|-|many|TRBV12-5
CASGLEEGTEAFF
TGTGCTAGTGGTTTGGAAGAGGGGACTGAAGCTTTCTTT
>18|TRBJ2-4|-|many|TRBV5-1
CASSRGQGQGGDKNIQYF
TGCGCCAGCAGCCGAGGACAAGGACAGGGAGGGGACAAAAACATTCAGTACTTC
>14|TRBJ2-3|-|many|TRBV27
CASSKAGQPDTQYF
TGTGCCAGCAGTAAGGCAGGGCAGCCAGATACGCAGTATTTT
>15|TRBJ2-1|TRBD2|many|TRBV5-1
CASSLREGPYNEQFF
TGCGCCAGCAGCTTGCGGGAGGGGCCCTACAATGAGCAGTTCTTC
>15|TRBJ2-3|TRBD2|-|TRBV29-1
CSGTGGMAAPDTQYF
TGCAGCGGAACCGGGGGGATGGCCGCCCCCGATACGCAGTATTTT
>15|TRBJ2-1|TRBD2|medium-sized|TRBV29-1
CSVESGASGGNEQFF
TGCAGCGTTGAAAGCGGGGCTAGCGGGGGCAATGAGCAGTTCTTC
>14|TRBJ2-4|TRBD1|many|TRBV10-3
CAISSGTESDIQYF
TGTGCCATCAGTTCCGGGACAGAATCGGACATTCAGTACTTC
>15|TRBJ2-3|-|many|TRBV11-2
CASSLGYGVADTQYF
TGTGCCAGCAGCTTAGGGTACGGGGTGGCAGATACGCAGTATTTT
>18|TRBJ2-6|TRBD1|-|TRBV6-1
CASSIQGPGYSGANVLTF
TGTGCCAGCAGCATACAGGGGCCCGGATACTCTGGGGCCAACGTCCTGACTTTC
>14|TRBJ1-1|-|many|TRBV10-3
CAISSGGRNTEAFF
TGTGCCATCAGTTCTGGTGGGAGGAACACTGAAGCTTTCTTT
>13|TRBJ1-5|-|-|TRBV7-2
CASSRTANQPQHF
TGTGCCAGCTCTCGGACAGCAAATCAGCCCCAGCATTTT
>17|TRBJ2-1|TRBD2|-|TRBV12-3/TRBV12-4
CTFSSGLADSSYNEQFF
TGTACCTTCAGTTCGGGACTAGCGGATAGCTCCTACAATGAGCAGTTCTTC
>15|TRBJ2-7|TRBD2|many|TRBV7-2
CASSLVGGGPSEQYF
TGTGCCAGCAGCTTAGTTGGGGGAGGGCCGAGTGAGCAGTACTTC
>14|TRBJ1-2|-|-|TRBV3-1
CASSQVSPHYGYTF
TGTGCCAGCAGCCAAGTATCCCCGCACTATGGCTACACCTTC